This TCR beta chain was documented in a study of post-analysis software for immune sequencing data (dated by TCRdb to between 2014 and 2017). Some background on the complete study: The recorded disease courses included relapsing-remitting, secondary progressive and progressive-relapsing multiple sclerosis, and some patients had no subtype annotation. The patient repertoires were compared against some twelve previously published healthy control repertoires obtained from donors aged about 6 to 26 years. A subset of samples was prepared in parallel using single-end sample barcoding, then pooled and co-amplified after Illumina adapter ligation. The paper's findings and limits, for the study overall: Significantly lower normalized Chao1 diversity was found in multiple sclerosis patients than in controls, suggesting substantial peripheral T-cell clonal expansion. The control group was slightly older than the multiple sclerosis patient group. Direct clustering with F measure showed strong co-clustering of samples prepared in the same batch, prompting a batch-effect correction. Significantly higher frequencies in patients than in controls were found for several TRBV segments, including TRBV5-6, TRBV5-1 and TRBV20-1.

To demonstrate the VDJtools post-analysis software, TCR beta repertoires were profiled from the peripheral blood of 13 young patients with multiple sclerosis. The patients with multiple sclerosis were children and adolescents between about 6 and 17 years of age. The CDR3, from cysteine to phenylalanine, totals 11 residues. Only the CDR3 portion is preserved as DNA: 33 bases, with reading frame beginning at the first base. The V end loses 0 bases and the J end loses 15 bases, and a stretch of 12 bases separates them. As encoded in the germline V gene (reference sequence), CDR1 is DFQATT while CDR2 is SNEGSKA. Of note for this clonotype: Its antigen is unknown. No base quality values were provided; no much bigger clone lies one nucleotide off.

Preparation of the library involved PCR. TCRdb names Illumina HiSeq 2500 as the instrument used. To reduce PCR and sequencing biases, unique molecular identifiers were built into the TCR beta cDNA libraries. Approximately 500,000 cDNA molecules were obtained per 1 to 10 million input T cells, so each molecule approximated one T cell. The patient libraries were prepared and sequenced with the same protocol used for the earlier healthy control dataset. Samples belonging to the same batch were prepared together, multiplexed and sequenced on a shared HiSeq lane. Turning to the authors' computational methods: MIGEC was used to process the raw barcoded reads, and molecular identifier groups with only a single read were discarded before consensus assembly and CDR3 extraction. Clonotype tables were post-analysed with VDJtools, normalizing diversity by down-sampling all datasets to the smallest sample size. To correct batch-related cross-sample contamination, repertoire overlap clustering matched CDR3 amino acid sequences but not nucleotide sequences. The public sequencing data were trimmed at Q25 with fastp and processed into clonotypes with MiXCR by TCRdb, which kept only in-frame beta chains. Identical CDR3 proteins give one entry, which carries the most common genes and DNA. These V and J calls derive from TCRdb rather than the authors' analysis. The sample yields roughly 600,000 distinct CDR3 sequences; roughly 45% were counted once. Jointly, the top ten make up 1.7% of the sample.

The rearrangement joined TRBV20-1 to TRBJ2-1; there is no confident call for the D gene. The receptor's source is a girl aged 10 to 17 with multiple sclerosis. The sequencing input was blood. The DNA is as follows: TGCAGTGCTAGAGATGAGGCAGTGCGGTTCTTC. This gives the protein CSARDEAVRFF.